Included here is one T cell receptor beta chain sequence, with context. What it recognizes is unknown. This sample was included in a study of cytomegalovirus exposure and HLA in healthy donors. PCR used 60 Vbeta primers and 13 Jbeta primers. In the original processing: In a later analysis, the count reached some 83 million unique TCR beta chains, with approximately 11 million shared. This table comes from immunoSEQ multiplex PCR, and its TCRdb copy is limited to in-frame clones, with some not included. V and J calls and clone size are as listed in that table; D and trimming were resolved from the DNA. Seen here are more than 120,000 clones, 75% to 90% observed once, and the top ten hold 2.5% to 3%. Study-level points and caveats: About 87% or about 30% of the time was how often most TCR beta V segments were productive, according to an earlier analysis.

Though nominally healthy at sampling, donors likely had unrecorded immune exposures. CDR3 length: 16 amino acids. Per the germline V gene, CDR1 is SGHKS and CDR2 is YYEKEE (reference sequence). Unmatched junction bases numbered 10, after V lost 1 base and J lost 7 bases. The chain couples TRBV5-5 to TRBJ2-1; 8 bases agree with TRBD2. The clonotype originates from a woman under 40 in good health and CMV-seronegative. The specimen sequenced was PBMCs. DNA of the CDR3: TGTGCCAGCAGCTTGCCAGCGGGAGCGGATCGGAATGAGCAGTTCTTC. It specifies CASSLPAGADRNEQFF. The whole variable domain, remainder taken from reference TRBV5-5 and TRBJ2-1, is DAGVTQSPTHLIKTRGQQVTLRCSPISGHKSVSWYQQVLGQGPQFIFQYYEKEERGRGNFPDRFSARQFPNYSSELNVNALLLGDSALYLCASSLPAGADRNEQFFGPGTRLTVL.